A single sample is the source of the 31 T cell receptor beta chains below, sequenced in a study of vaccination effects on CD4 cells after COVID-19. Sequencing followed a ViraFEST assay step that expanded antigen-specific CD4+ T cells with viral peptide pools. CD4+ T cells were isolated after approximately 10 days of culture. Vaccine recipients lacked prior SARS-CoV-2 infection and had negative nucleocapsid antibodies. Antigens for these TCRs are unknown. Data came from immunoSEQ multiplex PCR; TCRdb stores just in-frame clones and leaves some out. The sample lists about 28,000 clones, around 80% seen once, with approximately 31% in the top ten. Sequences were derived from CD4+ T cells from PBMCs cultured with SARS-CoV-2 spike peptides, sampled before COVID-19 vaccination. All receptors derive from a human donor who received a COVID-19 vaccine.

Here the CDR3 reads CASSLPGLDTQYF. DNA of the CDR3: TGCGCCAGCAGCCTACCGGGGCTGGATACGCAGTATTTT. This sequence joins TRBV5-1 and TRBJ2-3; D is possibly TRBD1 or TRBD2 (5 bases each). CDR1 and CDR2 from the germline V gene are SGHRS and YFSETQ. Trimming pared 4 bases from V and 6 bases from J, leaving 12 bases between. The CDR3 is made up of 13 amino acids.

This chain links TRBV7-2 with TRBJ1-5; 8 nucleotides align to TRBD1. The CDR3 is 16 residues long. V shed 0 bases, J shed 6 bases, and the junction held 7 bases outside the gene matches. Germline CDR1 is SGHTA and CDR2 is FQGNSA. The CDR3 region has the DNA TGTGCCAGCAGCTTAGCGCATGGACAGGGACGTCAGCCCCAGCATTTT. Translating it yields CASSLAHGQGRQPQHF.

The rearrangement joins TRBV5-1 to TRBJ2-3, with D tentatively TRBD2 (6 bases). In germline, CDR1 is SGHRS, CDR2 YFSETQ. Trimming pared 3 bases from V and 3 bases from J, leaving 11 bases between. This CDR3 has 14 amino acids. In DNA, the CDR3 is TGCGCCAGCAGCTCTCGACTAGTAACAGATACGCAGTATTTT. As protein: CASSSRLVTDTQYF.

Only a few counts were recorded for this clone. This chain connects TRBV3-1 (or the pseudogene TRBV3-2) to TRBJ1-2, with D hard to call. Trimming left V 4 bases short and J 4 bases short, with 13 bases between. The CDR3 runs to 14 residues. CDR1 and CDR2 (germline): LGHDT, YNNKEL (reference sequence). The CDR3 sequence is CASSLAAGAYGYTF. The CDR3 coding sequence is TGTGCCAGCAGCCTAGCGGCCGGCGCCTATGGCTACACCTTC.

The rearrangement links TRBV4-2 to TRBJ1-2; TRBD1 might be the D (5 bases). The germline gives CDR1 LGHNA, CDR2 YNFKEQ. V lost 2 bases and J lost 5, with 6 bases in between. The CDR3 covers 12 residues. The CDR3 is CASSQPGYGYTF. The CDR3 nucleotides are TGTGCCAGCAGCCAACCAGGGTATGGCTACACCTTC.

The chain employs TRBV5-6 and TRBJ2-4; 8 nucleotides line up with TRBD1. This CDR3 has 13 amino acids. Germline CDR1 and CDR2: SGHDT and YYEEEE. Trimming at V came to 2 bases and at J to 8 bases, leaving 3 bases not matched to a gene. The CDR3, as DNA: TGTGCCAGCAGCTTACCGGACAGGGACATTCAGTACTTC. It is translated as CASSLPDRDIQYF.

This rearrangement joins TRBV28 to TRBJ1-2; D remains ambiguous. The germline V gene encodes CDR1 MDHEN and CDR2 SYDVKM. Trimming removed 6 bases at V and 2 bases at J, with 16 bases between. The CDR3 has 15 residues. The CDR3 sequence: CASSTSARGNYGYTF. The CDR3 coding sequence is TGTGCCAGCAGCACCTCCGCCCGGGGAAACTATGGCTACACCTTC.

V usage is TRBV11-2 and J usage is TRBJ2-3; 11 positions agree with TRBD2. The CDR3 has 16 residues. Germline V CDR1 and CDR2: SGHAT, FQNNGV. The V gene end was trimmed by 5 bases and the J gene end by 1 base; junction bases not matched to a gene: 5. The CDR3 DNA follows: TGTGCCAGCAGCCCACTAGCGGGGGCCCGCACAGATACGCAGTATTTT. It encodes CASSPLAGARTDTQYF.

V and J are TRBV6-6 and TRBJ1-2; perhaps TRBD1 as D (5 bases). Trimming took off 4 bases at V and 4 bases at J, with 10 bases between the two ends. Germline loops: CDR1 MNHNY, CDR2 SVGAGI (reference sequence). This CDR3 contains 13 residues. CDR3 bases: TGTGCCAGCAGTTCAGGGCAGCCCTATGGCTACACCTTC. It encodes CASSSGQPYGYTF.

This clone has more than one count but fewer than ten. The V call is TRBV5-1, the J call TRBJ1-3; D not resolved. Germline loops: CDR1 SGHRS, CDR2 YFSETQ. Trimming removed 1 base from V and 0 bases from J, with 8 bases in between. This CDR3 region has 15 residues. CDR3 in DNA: TGCGCCAGCAGCTTGCAAGGTAGCTCTGGAAACACCATATATTTT. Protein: CASSLQGSSGNTIYF.

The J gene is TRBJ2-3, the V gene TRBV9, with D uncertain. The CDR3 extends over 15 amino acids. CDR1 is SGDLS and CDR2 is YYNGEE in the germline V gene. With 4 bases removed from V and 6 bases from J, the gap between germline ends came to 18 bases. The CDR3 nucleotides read TGTGCCAGCAGCAGGAGCCCGGACCCGCCGGATACGCAGTATTTT. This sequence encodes CASSRSPDPPDTQYF. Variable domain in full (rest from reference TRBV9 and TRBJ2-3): DSGVTQTPKHLITATGQRVTLRCSPRSGDLSVYWYQQSLDQGLQFLIQYYNGEERAKGNILERFSAQQFPDLHSELNLSSLELGDSALYFCASSRSPDPPDTQYFGPGTRLTVL.

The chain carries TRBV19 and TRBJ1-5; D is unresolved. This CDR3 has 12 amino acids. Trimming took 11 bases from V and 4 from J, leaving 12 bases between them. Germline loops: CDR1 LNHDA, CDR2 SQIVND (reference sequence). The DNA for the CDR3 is TGTGCCTCTCAGGAGGGTAATCAGCCCCAGCATTTT. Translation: CASQEGNQPQHF. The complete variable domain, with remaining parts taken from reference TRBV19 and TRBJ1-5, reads DGGITQSPKYLFRKEGQNVTLSCEQNLNHDAMYWYRQDPGQGLRLIYYSQIVNDFQKGDIAEGYSVSREKKESFPLTVTSAQKNPTAFYLCASQEGNQPQHFGDGTRLSIL.

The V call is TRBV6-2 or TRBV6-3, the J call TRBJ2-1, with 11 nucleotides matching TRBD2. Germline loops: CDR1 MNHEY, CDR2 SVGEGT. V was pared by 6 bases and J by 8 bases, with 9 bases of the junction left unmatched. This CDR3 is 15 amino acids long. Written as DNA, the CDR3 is TGTGCCAGCAGCCATACTAGCGGGAGTTACGATGAGCAGTTCTTC. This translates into CASSHTSGSYDEQFF.

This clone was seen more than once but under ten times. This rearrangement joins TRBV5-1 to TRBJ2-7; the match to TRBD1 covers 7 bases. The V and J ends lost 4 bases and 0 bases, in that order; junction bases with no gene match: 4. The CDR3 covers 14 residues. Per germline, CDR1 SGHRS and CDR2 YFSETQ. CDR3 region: CASSQTGASYEQYF. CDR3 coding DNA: TGCGCCAGCAGCCAAACAGGGGCCTCCTACGAGCAGTACTTC.

The CDR3 nucleotides are TGTGCCAGCAGACCTTCAGGGTCGAATGAGCAGTTCTTC. This sequence encodes CASRPSGSNEQFF. The chain combines TRBV12-3 or TRBV12-4 with TRBJ2-1; tentatively, D is TRBD1 (5 bases). The length of the CDR3 is 13 residues. Trimming took off 6 bases at V and 7 bases at J, with 13 bases between the two ends.

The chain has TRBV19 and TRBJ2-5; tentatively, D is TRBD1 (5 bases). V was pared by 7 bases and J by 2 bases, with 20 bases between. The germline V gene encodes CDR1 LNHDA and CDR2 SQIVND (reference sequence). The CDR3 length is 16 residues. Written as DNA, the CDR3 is TGTGCCAGTACCACTTCTATTAGGACACGACAAGAGACCCAGTACTTC. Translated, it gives CASTTSIRTRQETQYF.

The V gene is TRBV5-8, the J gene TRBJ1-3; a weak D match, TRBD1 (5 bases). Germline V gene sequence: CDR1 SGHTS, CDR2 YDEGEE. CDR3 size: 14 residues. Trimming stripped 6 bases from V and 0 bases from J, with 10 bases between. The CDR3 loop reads CASKTETSGNTIYF. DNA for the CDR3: TGTGCCAGCAAGACAGAGACCTCTGGAAACACCATATATTTT. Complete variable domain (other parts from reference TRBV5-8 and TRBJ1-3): EAGVTQSPTHLIKTRGQQATLRCSPISGHTSVYWYQQALGLGLQFLLWYDEGEERNRGNFPPRFSGRQFPNYSSELNVNALELEDSALYLCASKTETSGNTIYFGEGSWLTVV.

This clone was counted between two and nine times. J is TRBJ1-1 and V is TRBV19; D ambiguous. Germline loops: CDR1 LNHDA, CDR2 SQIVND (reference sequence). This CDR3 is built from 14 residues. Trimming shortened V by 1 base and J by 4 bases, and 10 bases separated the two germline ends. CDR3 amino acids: CASSIVGVGTEAFF. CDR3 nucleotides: TGTGCCAGTAGTATAGTGGGAGTAGGCACTGAAGCTTTCTTT.

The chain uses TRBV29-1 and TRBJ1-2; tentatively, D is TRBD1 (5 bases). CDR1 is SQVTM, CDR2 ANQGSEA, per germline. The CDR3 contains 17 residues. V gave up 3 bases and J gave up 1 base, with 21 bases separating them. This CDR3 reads CSVDGQPGPLFNYGYTF. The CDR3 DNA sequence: TGCAGCGTTGACGGTCAACCGGGACCTCTCTTTAACTATGGCTACACCTTC.

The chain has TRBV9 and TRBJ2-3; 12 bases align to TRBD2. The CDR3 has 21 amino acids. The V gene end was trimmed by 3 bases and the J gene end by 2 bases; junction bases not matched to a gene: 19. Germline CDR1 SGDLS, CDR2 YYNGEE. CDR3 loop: CASSALGTGLAGGRDTDTQYF. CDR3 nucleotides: TGTGCCAGCAGCGCACTGGGAACGGGTCTAGCGGGGGGGCGCGACACAGATACGCAGTATTTT.

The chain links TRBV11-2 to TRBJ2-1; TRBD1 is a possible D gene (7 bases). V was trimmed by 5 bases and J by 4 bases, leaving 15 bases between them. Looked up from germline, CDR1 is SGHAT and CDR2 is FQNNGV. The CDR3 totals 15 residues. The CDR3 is CASSGPGGFYNEQFF. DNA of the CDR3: TGTGCCAGCAGCGGCCCAGGGGGGTTTTACAATGAGCAGTTCTTC.

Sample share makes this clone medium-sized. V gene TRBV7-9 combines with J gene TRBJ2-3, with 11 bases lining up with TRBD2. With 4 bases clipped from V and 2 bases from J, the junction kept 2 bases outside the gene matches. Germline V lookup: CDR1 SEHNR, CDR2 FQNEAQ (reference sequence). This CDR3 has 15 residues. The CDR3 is CASSSGLADTDTQYF. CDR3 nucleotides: TGTGCCAGCAGCTCGGGACTAGCGGACACAGATACGCAGTATTTT.

The CDR3 bases are TGTGCCAGCAGTTTAAACAGGGGGCTAGCCAAAAACATTCAGTACTTC. Protein product: CASSLNRGLAKNIQYF. The gene calls are TRBV28 and TRBJ2-4; 9 positions agree with TRBD1. V was clipped by 2 bases and J by 0 bases; unmatched bases: 2. Germline V gives CDR1 MDHEN, CDR2 SYDVKM. CDR3 size: 16 residues.

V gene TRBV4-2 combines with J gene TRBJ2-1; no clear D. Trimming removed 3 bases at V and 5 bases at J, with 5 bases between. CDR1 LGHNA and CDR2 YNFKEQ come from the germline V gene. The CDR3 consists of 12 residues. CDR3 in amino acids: CASSHENNEQFF. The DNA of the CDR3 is TGTGCCAGCAGCCATGAGAACAATGAGCAGTTCTTC.

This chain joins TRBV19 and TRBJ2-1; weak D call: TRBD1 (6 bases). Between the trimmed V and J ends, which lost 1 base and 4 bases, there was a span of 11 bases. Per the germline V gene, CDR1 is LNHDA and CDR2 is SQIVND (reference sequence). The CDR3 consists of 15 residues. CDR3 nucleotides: TGTGCCAGTAGTATAGCAGGGGCCCCTTACAATGAGCAGTTCTTC. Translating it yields CASSIAGAPYNEQFF.

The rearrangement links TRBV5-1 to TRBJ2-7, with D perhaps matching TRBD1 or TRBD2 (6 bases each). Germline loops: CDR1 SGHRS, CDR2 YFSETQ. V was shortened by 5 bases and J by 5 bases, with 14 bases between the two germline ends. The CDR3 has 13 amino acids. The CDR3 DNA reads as TGCGCCAGCAGTCCTCGAGGGGGGAACGAGCAGTACTTC. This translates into CASSPRGGNEQYF.

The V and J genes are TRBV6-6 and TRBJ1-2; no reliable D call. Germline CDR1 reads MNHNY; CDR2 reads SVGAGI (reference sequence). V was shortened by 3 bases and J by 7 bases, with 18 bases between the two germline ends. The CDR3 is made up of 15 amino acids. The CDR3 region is CASSYSDPSSGGYTF. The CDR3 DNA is TGTGCCAGCAGTTATTCCGACCCCTCGAGCGGTGGCTACACCTTC.

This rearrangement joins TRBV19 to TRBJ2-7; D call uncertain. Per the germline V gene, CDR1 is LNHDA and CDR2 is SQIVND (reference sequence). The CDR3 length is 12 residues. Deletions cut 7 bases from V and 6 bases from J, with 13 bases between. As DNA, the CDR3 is TGTGCCAGTACCCCAGATGGGGTCGAGCAGTACTTC. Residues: CASTPDGVEQYF.

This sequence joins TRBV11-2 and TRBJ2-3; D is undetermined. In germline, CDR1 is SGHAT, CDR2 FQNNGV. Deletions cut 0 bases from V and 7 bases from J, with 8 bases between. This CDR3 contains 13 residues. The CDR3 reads CASSLEPQNTQYF. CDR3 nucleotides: TGTGCCAGCAGCTTAGAGCCTCAAAATACGCAGTATTTT.

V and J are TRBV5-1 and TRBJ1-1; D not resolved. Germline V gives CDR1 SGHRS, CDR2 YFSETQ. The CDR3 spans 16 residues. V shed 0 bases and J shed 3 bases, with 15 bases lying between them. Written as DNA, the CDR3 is TGCGCCAGCAGCTTGGGACACCCCGGCCGGGACACTGAAGCTTTCTTT. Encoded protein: CASSLGHPGRDTEAFF.

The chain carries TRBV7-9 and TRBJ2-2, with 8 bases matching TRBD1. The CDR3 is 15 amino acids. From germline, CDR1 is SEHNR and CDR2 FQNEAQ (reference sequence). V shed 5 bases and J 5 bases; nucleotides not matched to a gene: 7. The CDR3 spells CASSAGQGWTGELFF. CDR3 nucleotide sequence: TGTGCCAGCAGCGCCGGACAGGGTTGGACCGGGGAGCTGTTTTTT.